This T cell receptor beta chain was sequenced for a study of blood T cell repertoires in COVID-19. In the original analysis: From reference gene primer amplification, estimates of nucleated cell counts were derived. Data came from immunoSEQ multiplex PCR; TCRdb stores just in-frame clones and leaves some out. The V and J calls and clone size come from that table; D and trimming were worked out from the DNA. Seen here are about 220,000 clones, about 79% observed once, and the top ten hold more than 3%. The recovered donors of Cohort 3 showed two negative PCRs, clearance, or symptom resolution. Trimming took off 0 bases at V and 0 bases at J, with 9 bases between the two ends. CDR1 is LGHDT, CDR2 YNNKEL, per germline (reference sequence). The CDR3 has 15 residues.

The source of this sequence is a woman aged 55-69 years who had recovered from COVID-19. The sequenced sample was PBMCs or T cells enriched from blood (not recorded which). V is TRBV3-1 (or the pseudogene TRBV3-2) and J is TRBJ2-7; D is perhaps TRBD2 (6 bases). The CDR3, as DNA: TGTGCCAGCAGCCAAGATGGAGGGAGCTCCTACGAGCAGTACTTC. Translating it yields CASSQDGGSSYEQYF.